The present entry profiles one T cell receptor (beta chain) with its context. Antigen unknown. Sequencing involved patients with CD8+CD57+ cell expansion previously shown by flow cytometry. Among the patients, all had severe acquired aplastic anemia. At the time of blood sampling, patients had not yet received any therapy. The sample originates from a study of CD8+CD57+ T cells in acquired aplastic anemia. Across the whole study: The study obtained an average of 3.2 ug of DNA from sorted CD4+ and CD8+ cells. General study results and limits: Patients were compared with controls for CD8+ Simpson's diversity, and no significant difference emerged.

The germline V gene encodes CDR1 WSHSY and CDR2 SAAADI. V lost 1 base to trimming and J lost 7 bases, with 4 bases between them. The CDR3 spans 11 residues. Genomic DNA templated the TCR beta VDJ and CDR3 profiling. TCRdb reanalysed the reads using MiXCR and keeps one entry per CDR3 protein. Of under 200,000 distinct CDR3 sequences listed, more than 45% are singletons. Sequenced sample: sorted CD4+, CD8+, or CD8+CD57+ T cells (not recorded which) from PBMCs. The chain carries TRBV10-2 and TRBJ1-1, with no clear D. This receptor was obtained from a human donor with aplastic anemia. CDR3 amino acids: CASSELSEAFF. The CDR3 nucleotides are TGCGCCAGCAGTGAGTTAAGTGAAGCTTTCTTT.